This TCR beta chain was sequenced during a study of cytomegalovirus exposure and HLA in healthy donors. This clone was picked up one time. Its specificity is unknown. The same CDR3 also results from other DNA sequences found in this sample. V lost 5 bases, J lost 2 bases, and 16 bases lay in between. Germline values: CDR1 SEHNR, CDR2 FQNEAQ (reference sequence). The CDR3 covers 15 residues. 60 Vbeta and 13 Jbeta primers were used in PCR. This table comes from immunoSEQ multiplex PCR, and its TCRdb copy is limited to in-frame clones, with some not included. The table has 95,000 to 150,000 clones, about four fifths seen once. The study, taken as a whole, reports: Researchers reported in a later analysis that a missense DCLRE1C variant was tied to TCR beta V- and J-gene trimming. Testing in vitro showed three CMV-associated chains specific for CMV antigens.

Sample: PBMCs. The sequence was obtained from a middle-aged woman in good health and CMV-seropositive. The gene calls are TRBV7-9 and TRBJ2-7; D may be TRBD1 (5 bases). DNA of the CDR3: TGTGCCAGCAGCCCCGGTGGCAGGGTGACCTACGAGCAGTACTTC. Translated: CASSPGGRVTYEQYF. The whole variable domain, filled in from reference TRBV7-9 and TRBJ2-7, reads DTGVSQNPRHKITKRGQNVTFRCDPISEHNRLYWYRQTLGQGPEFLTYFQNEAQLEKSRLLSDRFSAERPKGSFSTLEIQRTEQGDSAMYLCASSPGGRVTYEQYFGPGTRLTVT.